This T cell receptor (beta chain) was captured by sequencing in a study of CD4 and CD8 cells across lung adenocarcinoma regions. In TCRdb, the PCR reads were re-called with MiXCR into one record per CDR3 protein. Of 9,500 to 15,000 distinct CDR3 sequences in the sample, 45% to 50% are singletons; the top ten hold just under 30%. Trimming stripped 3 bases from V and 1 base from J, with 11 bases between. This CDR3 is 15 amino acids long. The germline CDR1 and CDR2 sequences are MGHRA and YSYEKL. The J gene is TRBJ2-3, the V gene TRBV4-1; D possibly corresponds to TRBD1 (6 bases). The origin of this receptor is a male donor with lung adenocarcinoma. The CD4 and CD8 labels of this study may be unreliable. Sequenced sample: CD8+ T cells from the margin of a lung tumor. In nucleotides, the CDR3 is TGCGCCAGCAGCCAGAAGGGGGTTCGCACAGATACGCAGTATTTT. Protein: CASSQKGVRTDTQYF.